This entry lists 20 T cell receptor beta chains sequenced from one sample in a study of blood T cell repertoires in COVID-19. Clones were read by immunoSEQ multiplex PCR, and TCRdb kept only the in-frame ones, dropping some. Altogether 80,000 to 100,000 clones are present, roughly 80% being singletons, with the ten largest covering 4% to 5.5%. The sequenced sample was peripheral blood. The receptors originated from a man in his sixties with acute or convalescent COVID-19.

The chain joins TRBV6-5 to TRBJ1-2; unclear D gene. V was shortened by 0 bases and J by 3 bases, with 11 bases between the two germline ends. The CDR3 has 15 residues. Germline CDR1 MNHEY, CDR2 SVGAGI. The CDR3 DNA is TGTGCCAGCAGTTACTCGCCCAGGATTTACTATGGCTACACCTTC. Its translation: CASSYSPRIYYGYTF.

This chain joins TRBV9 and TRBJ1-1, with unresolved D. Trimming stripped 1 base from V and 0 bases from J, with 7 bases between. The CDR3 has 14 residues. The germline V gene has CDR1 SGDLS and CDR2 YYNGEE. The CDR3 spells CASSVSGMNTEAFF. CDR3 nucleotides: TGTGCCAGCAGCGTAAGCGGAATGAACACTGAAGCTTTCTTT.

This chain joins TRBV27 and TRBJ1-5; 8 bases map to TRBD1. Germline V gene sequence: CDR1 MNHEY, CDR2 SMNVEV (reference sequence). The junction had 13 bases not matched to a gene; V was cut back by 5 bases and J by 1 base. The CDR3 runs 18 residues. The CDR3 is CASSPLRTGSGSNQPQHF. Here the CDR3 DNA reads TGTGCCAGCAGTCCCCTACGGACAGGGAGTGGGAGCAATCAGCCCCAGCATTTT.

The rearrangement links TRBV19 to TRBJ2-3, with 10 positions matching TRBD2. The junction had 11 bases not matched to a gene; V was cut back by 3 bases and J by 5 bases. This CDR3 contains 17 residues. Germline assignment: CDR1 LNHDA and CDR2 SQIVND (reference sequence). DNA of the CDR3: TGTGCCAGTAGTATTAGGGGAAGCGGGGGGGCACGAGATACGCAGTATTTT. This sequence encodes CASSIRGSGGARDTQYF.

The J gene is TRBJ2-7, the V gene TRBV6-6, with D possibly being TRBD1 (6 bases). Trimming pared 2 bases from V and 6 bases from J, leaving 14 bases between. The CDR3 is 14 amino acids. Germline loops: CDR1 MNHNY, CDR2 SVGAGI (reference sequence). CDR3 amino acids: CASSYAGQSAEQYF. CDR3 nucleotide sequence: TGTGCCAGCAGTTACGCTGGACAGTCGGCCGAGCAGTACTTC.

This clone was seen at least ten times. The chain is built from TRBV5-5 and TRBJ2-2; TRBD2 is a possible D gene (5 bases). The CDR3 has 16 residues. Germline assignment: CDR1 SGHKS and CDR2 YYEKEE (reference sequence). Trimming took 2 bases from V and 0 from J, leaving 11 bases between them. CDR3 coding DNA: TGTGCCAGCAGCTTATACGCGGAGGCGAACACCGGGGAGCTGTTTTTT. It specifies CASSLYAEANTGELFF. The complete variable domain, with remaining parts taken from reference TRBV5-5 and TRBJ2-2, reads DAGVTQSPTHLIKTRGQQVTLRCSPISGHKSVSWYQQVLGQGPQFIFQYYEKEERGRGNFPDRFSARQFPNYSSELNVNALLLGDSALYLCASSLYAEANTGELFFGEGSRLTVL.

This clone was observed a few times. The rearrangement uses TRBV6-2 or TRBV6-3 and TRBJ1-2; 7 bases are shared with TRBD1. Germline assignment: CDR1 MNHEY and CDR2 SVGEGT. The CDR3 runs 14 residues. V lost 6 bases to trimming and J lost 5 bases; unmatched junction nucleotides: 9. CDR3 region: CASSPGQRLYGYTF. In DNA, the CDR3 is TGTGCCAGCAGCCCGGGACAGCGCTTGTATGGCTACACCTTC.

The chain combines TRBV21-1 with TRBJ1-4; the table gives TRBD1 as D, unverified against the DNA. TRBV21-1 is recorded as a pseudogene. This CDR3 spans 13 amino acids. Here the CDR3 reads CASSKSNRGFLFF. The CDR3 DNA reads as TGTGCCAGCAGCAAGTCTAACAGGGGTTTTCTGTTTTTT.

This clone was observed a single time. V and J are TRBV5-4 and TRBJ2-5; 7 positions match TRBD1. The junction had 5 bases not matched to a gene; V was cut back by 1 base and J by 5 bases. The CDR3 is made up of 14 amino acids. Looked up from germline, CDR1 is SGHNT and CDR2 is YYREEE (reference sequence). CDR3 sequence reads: CASSLTGDGETQYF. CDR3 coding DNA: TGTGCCAGCAGCTTGACAGGGGACGGGGAGACCCAGTACTTC.

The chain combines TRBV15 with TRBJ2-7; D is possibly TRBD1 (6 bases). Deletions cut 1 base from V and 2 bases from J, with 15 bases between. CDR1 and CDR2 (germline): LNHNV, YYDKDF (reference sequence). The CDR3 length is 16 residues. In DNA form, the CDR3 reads TGTGCCACCAGCAGAGGAATGAATGGACAGACCTACGAGCAGTACTTC. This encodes CATSRGMNGQTYEQYF.

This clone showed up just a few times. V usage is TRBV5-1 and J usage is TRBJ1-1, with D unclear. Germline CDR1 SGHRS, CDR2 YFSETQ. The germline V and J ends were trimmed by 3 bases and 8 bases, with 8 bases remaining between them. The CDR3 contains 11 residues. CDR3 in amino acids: CASSSGVEAFF. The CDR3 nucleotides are TGCGCCAGCAGCTCCGGAGTGGAAGCTTTCTTT.

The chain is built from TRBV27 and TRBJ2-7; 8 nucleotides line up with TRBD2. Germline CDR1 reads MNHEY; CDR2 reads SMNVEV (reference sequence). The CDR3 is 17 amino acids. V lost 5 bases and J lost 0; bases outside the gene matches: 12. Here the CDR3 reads CASSPYLVSGTSYEQYF. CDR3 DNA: TGTGCCAGCAGTCCCTACCTCGTTAGCGGGACCTCCTACGAGCAGTACTTC.

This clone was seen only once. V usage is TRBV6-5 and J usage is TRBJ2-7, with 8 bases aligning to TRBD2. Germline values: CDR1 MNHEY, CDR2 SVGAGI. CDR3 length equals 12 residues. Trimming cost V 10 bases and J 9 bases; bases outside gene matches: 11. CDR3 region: CATRGSGMVQYF. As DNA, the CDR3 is TGTGCCACACGGGGTAGCGGGATGGTGCAGTACTTC.

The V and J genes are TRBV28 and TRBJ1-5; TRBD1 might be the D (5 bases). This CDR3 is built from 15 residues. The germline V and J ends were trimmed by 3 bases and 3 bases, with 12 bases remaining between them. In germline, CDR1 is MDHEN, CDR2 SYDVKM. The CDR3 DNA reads TGTGCCAGCAGTTTGTACCAGGGCACCAATCAGCCCCAGCATTTT. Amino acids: CASSLYQGTNQPQHF.

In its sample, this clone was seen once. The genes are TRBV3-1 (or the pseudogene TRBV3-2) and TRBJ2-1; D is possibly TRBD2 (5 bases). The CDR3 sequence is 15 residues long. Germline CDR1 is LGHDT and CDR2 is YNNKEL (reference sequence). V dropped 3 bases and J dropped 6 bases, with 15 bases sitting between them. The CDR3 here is CASSHSLEVANEQFF. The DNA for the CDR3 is TGTGCCAGCAGCCACTCCTTGGAGGTGGCCAATGAGCAGTTCTTC.

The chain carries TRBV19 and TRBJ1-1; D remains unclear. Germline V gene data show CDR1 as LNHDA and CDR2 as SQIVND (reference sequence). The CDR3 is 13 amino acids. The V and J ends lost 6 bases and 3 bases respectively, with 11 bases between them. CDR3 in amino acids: CASRAGLDTEAFF. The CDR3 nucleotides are TGTGCCAGTAGGGCAGGTCTTGACACTGAAGCTTTCTTT.

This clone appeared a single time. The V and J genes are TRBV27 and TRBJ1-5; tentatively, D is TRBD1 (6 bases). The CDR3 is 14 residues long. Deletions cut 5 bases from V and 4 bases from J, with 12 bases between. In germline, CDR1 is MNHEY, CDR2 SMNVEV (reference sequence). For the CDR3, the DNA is TGTGCCAGCAGTCCCGAACAGGGTAATCAGCCCCAGCATTTT. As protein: CASSPEQGNQPQHF.

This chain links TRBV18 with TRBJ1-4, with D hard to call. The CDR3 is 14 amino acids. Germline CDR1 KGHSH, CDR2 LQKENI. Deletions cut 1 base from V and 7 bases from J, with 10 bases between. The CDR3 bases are TGTGCCAGCTCACCACGACGGGAAGCTGAAAAACTGTTTTTT. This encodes CASSPRREAEKLFF.

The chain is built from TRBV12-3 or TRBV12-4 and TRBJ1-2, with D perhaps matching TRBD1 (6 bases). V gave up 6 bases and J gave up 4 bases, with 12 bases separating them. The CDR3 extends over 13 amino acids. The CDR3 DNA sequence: TGTGCCAGCAGGGCCACAGGGCTCTATGGCTACACCTTC. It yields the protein CASRATGLYGYTF.

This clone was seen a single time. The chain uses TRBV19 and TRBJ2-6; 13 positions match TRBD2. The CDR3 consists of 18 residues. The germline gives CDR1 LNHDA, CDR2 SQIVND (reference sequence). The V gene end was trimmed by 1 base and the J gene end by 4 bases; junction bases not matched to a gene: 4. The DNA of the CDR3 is TGTGCCAGTAGTATAGTAGGACTAGCGGGAGAAGGGGCCAACGTCCTGACTTTC. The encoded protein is CASSIVGLAGEGANVLTF.